This T cell receptor (beta chain) was captured by sequencing in a study of PD-1 blockade in classical Hodgkin lymphoma. Study details: Patients were treated with nivolumab at 3 mg/kg, and this was given intravenously every 2 weeks.

Sequencing used immunoSEQ multiplex PCR; TCRdb keeps in-frame clones, though not all of them. The data hold 100,000 to 120,000 clones, with about 89% observed a single time. Germline assignment: CDR1 SEHNR and CDR2 FQNEAQ (reference sequence). V dropped 5 bases and J dropped 1 base, with 9 bases sitting between them. This CDR3 comprises 13 residues. Each patient relapsed following autologous stem cell transplantation, and prior brentuximab vedotin exposure differed. Points from the study as a whole: A significant rise in TCR diversity by C4D1 was seen for CD4+ but not CD8+ cells. The baseline diversity of complete responders showed similarity to that of newly diagnosed patients.

About this clone: Antigen specificity is unknown.

The clonotype comes from a human donor with classical Hodgkin lymphoma. The sample was peripheral blood mononuclear cells (PBMCs), taken before the second cycle of nivolumab. This rearrangement joins TRBV7-9 to TRBJ2-7; D is unclear. CDR3 in DNA: TGTGCCAGCAGCGTGGGCCCTTCCTACGAGCAGTACTTC. Translated: CASSVGPSYEQYF.